Detailed here is one T cell receptor (beta chain). Its antigen is currently unknown. These data belong to a study of shared clonotypes between healthy human individuals. The CDR3 spans 16 residues. V lost 6 bases and J 0 bases, leaving 17 bases between the germline ends. Germline assignment: CDR1 SNHLY and CDR2 FYNNEI. Assay: immunoSEQ multiplex PCR; the TCRdb copy retains only in-frame clones and omits some. The sample includes 2,500,000 or so clones, over 85% of them seen just once. Overall study findings and caveats: Researchers found naive subsets generally carried larger estimated richness than memory subsets.

J is TRBJ1-2 and V is TRBV2; tentative D call: TRBD1 (5 bases). The sequenced material came from naive CD4+ T cells from PBMCs. Described subset: CD45RA+ positively selected. The receptor was derived from a man aged 18 to 29 in good health. Some clones in this sample may be carry-over from other donors' samples. CDR3 region: CASSVRGRTTNYGYTF. In DNA, the CDR3 is TGTGCCAGCAGCGTCCGCGGACGGACAACTAACTATGGCTACACCTTC. The variable domain in full, with the rest retrieved from reference TRBV2 and TRBJ1-2, is EPEVTQTPSHQVTQMGQEVILRCVPISNHLYFYWYRQILGQKVEFLVSFYNNEISEKSEIFDDQFSVERPDGSNFTLKIRSTKLEDSAMYFCASSVRGRTTNYGYTFGSGTRLTVV.